This T cell receptor (beta chain) was identified during a study of T-cell reconstitution after alpha-beta-depleted transplantation in children. Study-level points and caveats: Approximately two months post-transplant, alpha-beta T cells reportedly originated from several hundred expanded graft clones. T-cell numbers and diversity one year post-transplant derived largely from freshly generated T cells. From surviving recipient T cells and thymic progenitors came the high day-60 TCRbeta diversity observed in some patients.

This CDR3 is built from 19 residues. Unique molecular identifiers were incorporated when the TCRbeta library was constructed. In TCRdb, the PCR reads were re-called with MiXCR into one record per CDR3 protein. The repertoire holds approximately 500,000 distinct CDR3 sequences, with over 9.5% as singletons. There are a few counts of this clonotype. Its target is unknown. The clonotype was recovered from a child younger than 10 with inherited bone marrow failure, due to receive a stem cell transplant. V is TRBV21-1 and J is TRBJ2-4; the D call of TRBD1 is as the table states it, not checked on the DNA. TRBV21-1 is designated a pseudogene. The material sequenced was PBMCs, taken before TCRalphabeta/CD19-depleted stem cell transplant. The CDR3 here is CASSKAPTAPGQAKNIQYF. The CDR3 DNA sequence: TGTGCCAGCAGCAAAGCTCCGACCGCTCCGGGACAAGCCAAAAACATTCAGTACTTC.